Sequencing of this T cell receptor (beta chain) was carried out in a study of PD-L1 blockade in urothelial cancer. Spiked synthetic TCR analogs estimated absolute template abundance per PCR. Produced via immunoSEQ multiplex PCR; TCRdb's table is partial and in-frame only. Altogether about 100,000 clones are present, 70% to 85% being singletons, with the ten largest covering more than 2%. The CDR3 contains 15 residues. V lost 1 base, J lost 1 base, and 10 bases lay in between. CDR1 and CDR2 (germline): ENHRY, SYGVKD. This material consisted of PBMCs, taken around atezolizumab (anti-PD-L1) treatment. The TCR was taken from a man between 45 and 60 years old with urothelial cancer. The V call is TRBV10-3, the J call TRBJ1-1; D remains unclear. The CDR3 here is CAISEWVGENTEAFF. DNA for the CDR3: TGTGCCATCAGTGAGTGGGTCGGGGAGAACACTGAAGCTTTCTTT.